This T cell receptor (beta chain) originates from a study of OX40 agonist ivuxolimab in advanced cancers. Study details: A mean age of roughly 60 years, range about 20 to 79, was recorded, and approximately 85% were male. Three patients responded partially, comprising one with hepatocellular carcinoma and two with cutaneous melanoma. Study-level results: There were, on average, more expanded clones in CD8+ T cells than in CD4+. Within 6 weeks, CD4+ and CD8+ blood T cells expanded clonally at 0.1 to 3.0 mg/kg.

V was clipped by 3 bases and J by 7 bases; unmatched bases: 13. The germline V gene encodes CDR1 WSHSY and CDR2 SAAADI. The CDR3 totals 16 residues. Data came from immunoSEQ multiplex PCR; TCRdb stores just in-frame clones and leaves some out. The data contain roughly 86,000 clones, more than 85% of them singletons. Turning to this clone: The antigen is undetermined.

Sequencing used CD4+ or CD8+ T cells sorted from blood, obtained in a trial of the OX40 agonist ivuxolimab. This TCR derives from an adult with an advanced solid tumor such as melanoma, head and neck, liver or kidney cancer. This sequence joins TRBV10-2 and TRBJ2-3; the match to TRBD2 covers 7 bases. The CDR3 sequence: CASSEGLTSPYYTQYF. The CDR3 region has the DNA TGCGCCAGCAGTGAAGGATTGACTAGCCCTTACTATACGCAGTATTTT.